This T cell receptor (beta chain) derives from a study of early T cells in non-severe SARS-CoV-2 infection. About the research overall: Unsorted whole blood bulk RNA was sequenced, with unpaired chains.

This clonotype was recorded many times. Its specificity is unknown. CDR1 is MRHNA, CDR2 SNTAGT, per germline. V lost 3 bases, J lost 10 bases, and 10 bases lay in between. The CDR3 totals 12 residues. Findings and caveats of the study: There was a bias toward anti-spike CD8 responses in VDJdb matching, which missed private and CD4 specificities.

TCRdb reprocessed the 5' RACE reads with MiXCR, giving one entry per CDR3 protein. Of some 62,000 distinct CDR3 sequences in the sample, almost 9.5% were seen once. This TCR came from an adult who was a healthcare worker with PCR-confirmed SARS-CoV-2 infection or an uninfected control (not recorded which). The chain combines TRBV6-4 with TRBJ2-1, with D possibly matching TRBD1 (5 bases). The specimen was whole blood. CDR3 region: CASSEGPGEQFF. For the CDR3, the DNA is TGTGCCAGCAGTGAAGGGCCAGGGGAGCAGTTCTTC.